Below, 10 T cell receptor beta chains from the same sample are listed, as sequenced in a study of CD8 T cells in ankylosing spondylitis. Broader study findings: Made up of 7 to 9 highly homologous variants, a TCR beta motif appeared characteristic of ankylosing spondylitis blood.

Their specific antigens are unknown. TCRdb redid the calling of the 5' RACE reads with MiXCR, one entry per CDR3 protein. Among a few hundred thousand distinct CDR3 sequences listed, about 20% were seen once. Sequenced material: blood, either unsorted or a sorted T cell fraction (not recorded which). These receptors all stem from a male donor with ankylosing spondylitis.

The sample holds a few counts of this clonotype. The chain links TRBV20-1 to TRBJ2-3; tentatively, D is TRBD2 (6 bases). Germline CDR1 is DFQATT and CDR2 is SNEGSKA (reference sequence). The CDR3 has 15 amino acids. V was trimmed by 0 bases and J by 2 bases, leaving 12 bases between them. CDR3 in DNA: TGCAGTGCTAGAGAAGTTAGCGGCTACACAGATACGCAGTATTTT. Translation gives CSAREVSGYTDTQYF.

This sequence joins TRBV20-1 and TRBJ2-1, with 10 bases matching TRBD1. The V segment lost 5 bases and the J segment 2 bases; nucleotides outside the gene matches: 3. The CDR3 runs to 14 residues. The V gene's germline CDR1 is DFQATT and CDR2 SNEGSKA (reference sequence). CDR3 loop: CSAGGQGTYNEQFF. DNA of the CDR3: TGCAGTGCTGGGGGACAGGGGACCTACAATGAGCAGTTCTTC.

The chain recombines TRBV5-1 with TRBJ2-3; the match to TRBD1 covers 9 bases. The J segment lost 2 bases and the V segment lost 2 bases, leaving 3 bases of the junction unmatched. Looked up from germline, CDR1 is SGHRS and CDR2 is YFSETQ. The CDR3 has 15 residues. The CDR3 sequence: CASSFGQGFTDTQYF. As DNA, the CDR3 is TGCGCCAGCAGCTTTGGACAGGGGTTCACAGATACGCAGTATTTT.

The J gene is TRBJ2-1, the V gene TRBV7-9, with unresolved D. This CDR3 contains 12 residues. V lost 3 bases and J 14 bases, leaving 14 bases between the germline ends. Germline CDR1 and CDR2: SEHNR and FQNEAQ (reference sequence). The CDR3 DNA follows: TGTGCCAGCAGCTTGGGTTGGGTCTTAGAGTTCTTC. It is translated as CASSLGWVLEFF.

As DNA, the CDR3 is TGTGCCTGGAGTTGGACAGGGGGAGAAAATGAGCAGTTCTTC. It translates to CAWSWTGGENEQFF. The gene calls are TRBV30 and TRBJ2-1; TRBD1 agrees at 10 bases. The ends lost 2 bases at V and 7 bases at J; junction bases unmatched: 5. Germline CDR1 reads GTSNPN; CDR2 reads SVGIG (reference sequence). The CDR3 is made up of 14 amino acids.

The V and J genes are TRBV12-3 or TRBV12-4 and TRBJ1-5, with 7 nucleotides matching TRBD1. This CDR3 region has 14 residues. V dropped 6 bases and J dropped 5; count of bases not matched to a gene: 7. Here the CDR3 DNA reads TGTGCCAGCAGCTTCGGACAGGATGATCAGCCCCAGCATTTT. Its translation: CASSFGQDDQPQHF.

This clonotype has a handful of counts. The V gene is TRBV20-1, the J gene TRBJ2-5; no reliable D call. Germline CDR1 and CDR2: DFQATT and SNEGSKA (reference sequence). The V gene lost 0 bases and the J gene lost 0 bases, with 11 bases spanning the gap. This CDR3 is built from 15 residues. The CDR3 here is CSARDYRANQETQYF. The DNA for the CDR3 is TGCAGTGCTAGAGACTACCGGGCAAACCAAGAGACCCAGTACTTC.

This clonotype came up a few times. The chain uses TRBV6-4 and TRBJ1-6; D ambiguous. The ends were cut back, 6 bases at V and 7 bases at J, with 16 bases in the middle. Germline-derived CDR1 and CDR2 are MRHNA and SNTAGT. The CDR3 sequence is 15 residues long. The CDR3 bases are TGTGCCAGCAGGGCCGCCTCGGGGTCCAATTCACCCCTCCACTTT. Its protein is CASRAASGSNSPLHF.

The sample holds many counts of this clonotype. This chain links TRBV29-1 with TRBJ2-2; D is undetermined. This CDR3 spans 11 amino acids. Trimming shortened V by 7 bases and J by 1 base, and 4 bases separated the two germline ends. CDR1 and CDR2 from the germline V gene are SQVTM and ANQGSEA. This CDR3 is CSARNTGELFF. The CDR3 nucleotides are TGCAGCGCCAGGAACACCGGGGAGCTGTTTTTT.

This clonotype appeared a few times. The chain joins TRBV24-1 to TRBJ2-1; 13 bases are shared with TRBD2. V lost 3 bases to trimming and J lost 8 bases; unmatched junction nucleotides: 9. Germline CDR1 is KGHDR and CDR2 is SFDVKD. The CDR3 is made up of 17 amino acids. Here the CDR3 reads CATSDGTSGIGGDEQFF. CDR3 coding DNA: TGTGCCACCAGTGATGGGACTAGCGGGATAGGCGGGGATGAGCAGTTCTTC.